The TCR beta chain under discussion was sequenced for a study of CD8 T cells in Susac syndrome. Overall study context: The sequenced Susac syndrome patients comprised six with active disease and roughly eight in remission.

Germline V gene lookup returns CDR1 KGHSH and CDR2 LQKENI. The CDR3 sequence is 14 residues long. With V trimmed by 2 bases and J by 3 bases, 1 base remained unmatched. As regards this clonotype: The antigen is unknown.

General study results and limits: Only a relatively small number of individuals were included in the TCR sequencing and HLA analysis.

With random hexamers, reverse transcription was performed on about 0.5 to 1 ug of RNA. TCRdb itself ran the immunoSEQ multiplex PCR reads through MiXCR, one entry per CDR3 protein. The sample consists of roughly 160,000 distinct CDR3 sequences, roughly 95% of them appearing once. CD8+ and CD4+ T cells from blood underwent TCR beta sequencing. TEMRA cells were enriched by FACS, while CD8+ and CD4+ T cells were obtained through a negative isolation that was performed magnetically. The source material was CD4+ T cells from PBMCs. This sequence was found in a human donor with Susac syndrome. This chain links TRBV18 with TRBJ2-5; 9 bases align to TRBD1. CDR3 amino acids: CASSPGTGKETQYF. For the CDR3, the DNA is TGTGCCAGCTCACCAGGGACAGGGAAAGAGACCCAGTACTTC.